Below, 9 T cell receptor beta chains from the same sample are listed, as sequenced in a study of blood T cell repertoires in COVID-19. Clones were sequenced by immunoSEQ multiplex PCR, and TCRdb holds only the in-frame ones, with some missing. The sample includes approximately 230,000 clones, approximately 84% of them seen just once. The sequenced material came from PBMCs or T cells enriched from blood (not recorded which). All receptors come from a man aged 18 to 30 who had recovered from COVID-19.

The chain's CDR3 is CASSYRGYEQYF. Here the CDR3 DNA reads TGTGCCAGCAGTTACAGGGGATACGAGCAGTACTTC. The chain is built from TRBV12-3 or TRBV12-4 and TRBJ2-7; 7 nucleotides agree with TRBD1. The junction had 1 base not matched to a gene; V was cut back by 4 bases and J by 4 bases. This CDR3 contains 12 residues.

The count of this clone is one. V usage is TRBV19 and J usage is TRBJ1-5, with D possibly TRBD1 on 5 matching bases. The length of the CDR3 is 16 residues. Per germline, CDR1 LNHDA and CDR2 SQIVND (reference sequence). V lost 2 bases and J 4 bases, leaving 15 bases between the germline ends. CDR3 in amino acids: CASSINGRAGNQPQHF. Here the CDR3 DNA reads TGTGCCAGTAGTATAAATGGCAGGGCGGGAAATCAGCCCCAGCATTTT.

The chain has TRBV14 and TRBJ2-1; D might be TRBD2 (6 bases). The CDR3 is made up of 16 amino acids. Looked up from germline, CDR1 is SGHDN and CDR2 is FVKESK. V was trimmed by 4 bases and J by 8 bases, leaving 21 bases between them. CDR3 sequence (DNA): TGTGCCAGCAGCCCCTTTAGCGGCGTAGGTGGCGATGAGCAGTTCTTC. It codes for CASSPFSGVGGDEQFF.

This rearrangement joins TRBV5-1 to TRBJ1-1; D gene uncertain. The V gene lost 0 bases and the J gene lost 1 base, with 7 bases spanning the gap. The CDR3 totals 14 residues. Germline CDR1 SGHRS, CDR2 YFSETQ. DNA of the CDR3: TGCGCCAGCAGCTTGGTTGAGGAGAACACTGAAGCTTTCTTT. It translates to CASSLVEENTEAFF.

This rearrangement joins TRBV5-1 to TRBJ2-3, with 8 nucleotides matching TRBD1. The CDR3 is made up of 15 amino acids. J was trimmed by 1 base and V by 4 bases; bases with no gene match: 5. Germline-derived CDR1 and CDR2 are SGHRS and YFSETQ. The DNA for the CDR3 is TGCGCCAGCAGCGCCGGGGGACAGGGCACAGATACGCAGTATTTT. This sequence encodes CASSAGGQGTDTQYF.

The V gene is TRBV7-8, the J gene TRBJ2-1; the match to TRBD2 covers 11 bases. Germline CDR1 and CDR2: SGHVS and FQNEAQ. CDR3 length equals 15 residues. With 5 bases clipped from V and 8 bases from J, the junction kept 8 bases outside the gene matches. The CDR3 region is CASSAPTSGSDEQFF. In nucleotides, the CDR3 is TGTGCCAGCAGCGCACCTACTAGCGGGAGCGATGAGCAGTTCTTC. The complete variable domain, with remaining parts taken from reference TRBV7-8 and TRBJ2-1, reads GAGVSQSPRYKVAKRGQDVALRCDPISGHVSLFWYQQALGQGPEFLTYFQNEAQLDKSGLPSDRFFAERPEGSVSTLKIQRTQQEDSAVYLCASSAPTSGSDEQFFGPGTRLTVL.

The V call is TRBV5-1, the J call TRBJ1-5; D uncertain. Germline V gene data show CDR1 as SGHRS and CDR2 as YFSETQ. The CDR3 spans 15 residues. V shed 4 bases and J shed 4 bases, with 15 bases lying between them. The CDR3 reads CASSPEAGMNQPQHF. CDR3 coding DNA: TGCGCCAGCAGCCCGGAGGCAGGCATGAATCAGCCCCAGCATTTT.

J is TRBJ2-5 and V is TRBV6-5, with D maybe TRBD1 (7 bases). The germline V gene encodes CDR1 MNHEY and CDR2 SVGAGI. The CDR3 length is 14 residues. V was clipped by 0 bases and J by 5 bases, with 10 bases between them. CDR3 protein: CASSYSQGRETQYF. The CDR3 nucleotides are TGTGCCAGCAGTTACTCACAGGGGAGGGAGACCCAGTACTTC.

V is TRBV5-5 and J is TRBJ1-6, with a possible D match to TRBD1 (6 bases). This CDR3 is built from 16 residues. The V gene lost 3 bases and the J gene lost 5 bases, with 15 bases spanning the gap. Germline-derived CDR1 and CDR2 are SGHKS and YYEKEE (reference sequence). The DNA of the CDR3 is TGTGCCAGCAGCTCGCAGCGGACAGTTAATAATTCACCCCTCCACTTT. Residues: CASSSQRTVNNSPLHF.